This T cell receptor beta chain was observed in a study of response to subunit inactivated influenza vaccine. The study's findings and limits: Each seasonal influenza vaccination, the authors suggested, recruits few new T cells.

CDR1 and CDR2 from the germline V gene are SQVTM and ANQGSEA. The CDR3 covers 13 residues. V lost 3 bases and J 1 base, leaving 7 bases between the germline ends. In the case of this clonotype: Its antigen is unknown.

TCRdb re-called the RT-PCR reads through MiXCR, storing one row per CDR3 protein. The sample yields 860,000 or so distinct CDR3 sequences, less than 25% seen once. The rearrangement uses TRBV29-1 and TRBJ2-1; D assignment may be TRBD1 or TRBD2 (5 bases each). The sample in question was PBMCs from blood, obtained 5 to 6 days after vaccination. This TCR was recovered from a man aged 50 to 59 who received an inactivated influenza vaccine. CDR3 sequence: CSVERGSYNEQFF. For the CDR3, the DNA is TGCAGCGTTGAGAGGGGATCCTACAATGAGCAGTTCTTC.